The 21 T cell receptor beta chains in this list originate from one sample, sequenced in a study of T cell repertoires in cytomegalovirus infection (dated by TCRdb to 2018 to 2020). Sequencing was carried out with an Illumina HiSeq 1500. TCRdb trimmed public reads at Q25 via fastp, called clones via MiXCR and kept in-frame beta chains. Here each entry gathers all rows of one CDR3 protein and keeps the most common genes and DNA. Present in this sample are 230,000 or so distinct CDR3 sequences, 17% of which were seen just once. The ten most abundant clones make up about 45% of the sample. Sample: CD8+ T cells from PBMCs. The source of these receptors is a human donor in good health (CMV status not recorded). Some clones in this sample may be carry-over from other donors' samples.

This clonotype was counted ten times or more. The chain recombines TRBV11-1 with TRBJ2-2; TRBD1 or TRBD2 may be the D gene (6 bases each). The germline V and J ends were trimmed by 5 bases and 2 bases, with 18 bases remaining between them. In germline, CDR1 is SGHAT, CDR2 FQDESV (reference sequence). This CDR3 has 17 residues. The CDR3 DNA follows: TGTGCCAGCAGCCCTAGCGAGGGACAACCCAACACCGGGGAGCTGTTTTTT. Residues: CASSPSEGQPNTGELFF.

This clonotype was picked up a small number of times. The chain joins TRBV5-1 to TRBJ2-7, with 8 bases matching TRBD1. CDR1 and CDR2 from the germline V gene are SGHRS and YFSETQ. This CDR3 region has 16 residues. J was trimmed by 3 bases and V by 1 base; bases with no gene match: 9. The CDR3 loop reads CASSLSRAGGDYEQYF. In DNA, the CDR3 is TGCGCCAGCAGCTTGAGCCGGGCAGGGGGCGACTACGAGCAGTACTTC. The whole variable domain, remainder taken from reference TRBV5-1 and TRBJ2-7, is KAGVTQTPRYLIKTRGQQVTLSCSPISGHRSVSWYQQTPGQGLQFLFEYFSETQRNKGNFPGRFSGRQFSNSRSEMNVSTLELGDSALYLCASSLSRAGGDYEQYFGPGTRLTVT.

This clonotype was recorded many times. The rearrangement links TRBV7-2 to TRBJ2-3, with 10 positions matching TRBD2. This CDR3 contains 15 residues. Germline assignment: CDR1 SGHTA and CDR2 FQGNSA. V lost 5 bases and J lost 5; bases outside the gene matches: 7. CDR3 protein: CASSQRGGLVDTQYF. CDR3 DNA: TGTGCCAGCAGCCAGCGGGGGGGCCTGGTAGATACGCAGTATTTT.

Ten or more counts support this clonotype. The chain is built from TRBV7-2 and TRBJ2-1; D might be TRBD1 or TRBD2, each matching 6 bases. V was shortened by 5 bases and J by 2 bases, with 19 bases between the two germline ends. The CDR3 sequence is 17 residues long. CDR1 and CDR2 (germline): SGHTA, FQGNSA. The CDR3: CASSKTVGGAPYNEQFF. The CDR3 DNA reads TGTGCCAGCAGCAAGACGGTGGGGGGCGCGCCCTACAATGAGCAGTTCTTC.

V and J are TRBV14 and TRBJ1-2, with D uncertain. Germline V gives CDR1 SGHDN, CDR2 FVKESK. The length of the CDR3 is 15 residues. Trimming removed 1 base at V and 0 bases at J, with 9 bases between. The CDR3 region is CASSQVPESNYGYTF. The CDR3 DNA reads as TGTGCCAGCAGCCAAGTTCCAGAATCTAACTATGGCTACACCTTC.

J is TRBJ2-6 and V is TRBV7-4; the D is unclear. CDR1 and CDR2 (germline): SGHVT, SQSDAQ. The CDR3 runs 16 residues. V was cut by 5 bases and J by 0 bases, with 11 bases left in between. The CDR3 loop reads CASSPPLISGANVLTF. DNA for the CDR3: TGTGCCAGCAGCCCGCCCTTAATCTCTGGGGCCAACGTCCTGACTTTC.

This chain connects TRBV6-2 or TRBV6-3 to TRBJ1-2; no definite D call. CDR3 length: 15 residues. Trimming removed 6 bases from V and 3 bases from J, with 17 bases in between. Germline-derived CDR1 and CDR2 are MNHEY and SVGEGT. The CDR3, as DNA: TGTGCCAGCAGCCCCGATGAAAGGGTGGACTATGGCTACACCTTC. Translation gives CASSPDERVDYGYTF.

This sequence joins TRBV12-5 and TRBJ2-7, with TRBD1 matching over 7 bases. The CDR3 consists of 15 residues. The germline CDR1 and CDR2 sequences are LGHNT and FRNRAP. V shed 4 bases, J shed 1 base, and the junction held 7 bases outside the gene matches. CDR3: CASGSYRDRSYEQYF. CDR3 in DNA: TGTGCTAGTGGTTCCTACCGGGACAGATCCTACGAGCAGTACTTC.

This clonotype was seen many times. The V call is TRBV20-1, the J call TRBJ1-2; D is unresolved. Germline V gene sequence: CDR1 DFQATT, CDR2 SNEGSKA (reference sequence). Between the trimmed V and J ends, which lost 6 bases and 10 bases, there was a span of 24 bases. CDR3 length equals 14 residues. CDR3: CSAPDEDAYGDYTF. The CDR3 DNA reads TGCAGTGCCCCCGATGAGGACGCCTATGGAGACTACACCTTC.

This rearrangement joins TRBV7-9 to TRBJ2-2, with 14 bases identical to TRBD2. The CDR3 consists of 17 residues. V was clipped by 8 bases and J by 4 bases; unmatched bases: 9. The germline gives CDR1 SEHNR, CDR2 FQNEAQ (reference sequence). The CDR3 DNA sequence: TGTGCCAGCGGCACGGGACTAGCGGGGGCGGTCACCGGGGAGCTGTTTTTT. Translating gives CASGTGLAGAVTGELFF.

This rearrangement joins TRBV5-1 to TRBJ2-7; D possibly corresponds to TRBD2 (6 bases). The length of the CDR3 is 15 residues. From germline, CDR1 is SGHRS and CDR2 YFSETQ. Trimming shortened V by 4 bases and J by 3 bases, and 17 bases separated the two germline ends. Written as DNA, the CDR3 is TGCGCCAGCAGCCCTGAGAGCGGGTTGGACTACGAGCAGTACTTC. The encoded protein is CASSPESGLDYEQYF.

J is TRBJ2-2 and V is TRBV4-1, with D perhaps assigned TRBD1 or TRBD2 (5 bases each). The CDR3 is made up of 15 amino acids. CDR1 and CDR2 from the germline V gene are MGHRA and YSYEKL. Trimming pared 4 bases from V and 1 base from J, leaving 10 bases between. The CDR3 spells CASSRGRRNTGELFF. CDR3 nucleotides: TGCGCCAGCAGCCGGGGACGGAGGAACACCGGGGAGCTGTTTTTT.

In its sample, this clonotype was seen a few times. The chain joins TRBV19 to TRBJ1-1, with D unclear. Looked up from germline, CDR1 is LNHDA and CDR2 is SQIVND (reference sequence). The length of the CDR3 is 14 residues. The V end was cut by 5 bases, the J end by 0 bases, with 10 bases between. CDR3 residues: CASSRKGMNTEAFF. The CDR3 DNA reads as TGTGCCAGTAGTCGTAAGGGAATGAACACTGAAGCTTTCTTT.

This clonotype was detected ten times or more. The chain has TRBV24-1 and TRBJ2-7, with a possible D match to TRBD1 (5 bases). There are 16 residues in the CDR3. CDR1 KGHDR and CDR2 SFDVKD come from the germline V gene. The ends were cut back, 2 bases at V and 0 bases at J, with 13 bases in the middle. CDR3 region: CATSDSQAPNSYEQYF. For the CDR3, the DNA is TGTGCCACCAGTGATTCACAGGCCCCGAACTCCTACGAGCAGTACTTC.

This sequence joins TRBV24-1 and TRBJ2-1; D is undetermined. This CDR3 is built from 16 residues. The ends were cut back, 1 base at V and 7 bases at J, with 16 bases in the middle. Germline lookup yields CDR1 KGHDR and CDR2 SFDVKD. This CDR3 reads CATSDLDSPPGNEQFF. The CDR3 DNA follows: TGTGCCACCAGTGATTTAGACTCTCCGCCGGGTAATGAGCAGTTCTTC.

This clonotype was observed a few times. The V and J genes are TRBV6-2 or TRBV6-3 and TRBJ2-3; 7 bases map to TRBD1. The CDR3 runs to 13 residues. V trimming: 8 bases; J trimming: 2 bases; junction bases outside the gene matches: 4. Looked up from germline, CDR1 is MNHEY and CDR2 is SVGEGT. The CDR3 DNA reads TGTGCCAGCGGGACAGAGATCACAGATACGCAGTATTTT. It yields the protein CASGTEITDTQYF.

J is TRBJ1-3 and V is TRBV6-5; D is unresolved. Trimming took 8 bases from V and 4 from J, leaving 6 bases between them. The germline CDR1 and CDR2 sequences are MNHEY and SVGAGI. The CDR3 length is 11 residues. The CDR3 DNA follows: TGTGCCAGCCGGCTAGGAAACACCATATATTTT. This sequence encodes CASRLGNTIYF.

The V gene is TRBV5-1, the J gene TRBJ1-1; D call uncertain. Trimming pared 4 bases from V and 3 bases from J, leaving 13 bases between. In germline, CDR1 is SGHRS, CDR2 YFSETQ. This CDR3 is built from 14 residues. Here the CDR3 reads CASSPGGGYTEAFF. For the CDR3, the DNA is TGCGCCAGCAGCCCCGGAGGTGGGTACACTGAAGCTTTCTTT.

This clonotype was seen more than once but under ten times. The chain joins TRBV4-1 to TRBJ1-6; D not resolved. V lost 1 base to trimming and J lost 9 bases, with 13 bases between them. CDR3 length equals 15 residues. Germline loops: CDR1 MGHRA, CDR2 YSYEKL. The CDR3 is CASSQVQSSFSPLHF. The CDR3 DNA reads TGCGCCAGCAGCCAAGTACAGTCATCCTTTTCACCCCTCCACTTT.

The chain joins TRBV6-4 to TRBJ2-7, with D perhaps TRBD2 (6 bases). Looked up from germline, CDR1 is MRHNA and CDR2 is SNTAGT. The CDR3 covers 14 residues. V was pared by 4 bases and J by 6 bases, with 16 bases between. In DNA form, the CDR3 reads TGTGCCAGCAGTGGCCGACTAGTCTTGGGCGAGCAGTACTTC. This translates into CASSGRLVLGEQYF.

The chain has TRBV7-9 and TRBJ2-2, with 11 bases identical to TRBD1. Germline assignment: CDR1 SEHNR and CDR2 FQNEAQ (reference sequence). The CDR3 has 15 residues. After removal of 4 bases from V and 6 bases from J, the junction contained 4 bases not matched to a gene. In DNA form, the CDR3 reads TGTGCCAGCAGCTCCGGGACAGGGGGTCCCGGGGAGCTGTTTTTT. It translates to CASSSGTGGPGELFF.